This T cell receptor beta chain was captured in a study of shared clonotypes between healthy human individuals. Study conclusions and caveats: Sequencing depth was expected to influence donor clonotype sharing.

Only in-frame clones appear in the TCRdb table, and some are missing; sequencing was by immunoSEQ multiplex PCR. The sample includes hundreds of thousands of clones, about 76% of them seen just once. For this clone: Its antigen is as yet unknown.

The receptor comes from a woman between 40 and 55 years old in good health. Some clones in this sample may be carry-over from other donors' samples. The material sequenced was PBMCs.

As DNA, the CDR3 is TGTGCCACCAGCAGCGGGGGAGGGACAACTAATGAAAAACTGTTTTTT. This gives the protein CATSSGGGTTNEKLFF. The chain couples TRBV15 to TRBJ1-4, with D perhaps TRBD1 (5 bases). The V gene lost 3 bases and the J gene lost 0 bases, with 11 bases spanning the gap. Looked up from germline, CDR1 is LNHNV and CDR2 is YYDKDF (reference sequence). The CDR3 extends over 16 amino acids.